This entry concerns a single T cell receptor (beta chain). The antigen is unknown. This specimen belongs to a study of cytomegalovirus exposure and HLA in healthy donors. Overall study findings and caveats: Previous analysis showed most TCR beta V segments were productive about 87% or about 30% of the time.

Vbeta (60) and Jbeta (13) primers were used in the PCR. Using immunoSEQ multiplex PCR, the repertoire was profiled, and TCRdb retains in-frame clones only, with some absent. The table records 150,000 to 180,000 clones, more than 60% of them present only once. V dropped 5 bases and J dropped 1 base, with 8 bases sitting between them. The CDR3 is made up of 13 amino acids. Germline V gene lookup returns CDR1 SGHTA and CDR2 FQGNSA. The genes are TRBV7-2 and TRBJ2-5; D not resolved. Material: PBMCs. The source is a woman between 40 and 50 years old in good health and CMV-seronegative. CDR3 nucleotides: TGTGCCAGCAGCCTCCCCGGCCAAGAGACCCAGTACTTC. Its protein product is CASSLPGQETQYF.